This TCR beta chain was identified during a study of blood T cell repertoires in COVID-19. Per the original data handling: Amplification from reference gene primers served as the basis for estimated nucleated cell counts. Sequencing was performed with immunoSEQ multiplex PCR; in TCRdb, only in-frame clones are kept and a portion is missing. V, J and clone size were drawn from that table, and D and trimming were deduced from the DNA. This sample has hundreds of thousands of clones; around 84% occur once, and the top ten carry approximately 4.8%. What was sequenced was peripheral blood. The TCR originated in a man in his forties or fifties with acute or convalescent COVID-19.

CDR3 coding DNA: TGTGCCAGCAGCCAAAACGTACAGGGGAGGACTAACTATGGCTACACCTTC. Protein: CASSQNVQGRTNYGYTF. The V gene is TRBV3-1 (or the pseudogene TRBV3-2), the J gene TRBJ1-2; 7 bases are a match to TRBD1. Looked up from germline, CDR1 is LGHDT and CDR2 is YNNKEL (reference sequence). The CDR3 spans 17 residues. J gave up 0 bases and V 2 bases, and 9 bases lay outside the gene matches.